The rows below give T cell receptor beta chains drawn from one sample of a study of tumor-infiltrating lymphocytes in localized non-small cell lung cancer. Profiling relied on immunoSEQ multiplex PCR, and the TCRdb table lists in-frame clones only, not all of them. The sample contains 21,000 or so clones, approximately 80% of which appear only once. Material: lung tumor tissue. These receptor sequences come from a human donor with non-small cell lung cancer. CDR3s include the opening cysteine and the closing phenylalanine or tryptophan.

TRBV11-2	TRBJ2-2	CASTPFGLRTGELFF
TRBV4-1	TRBJ2-5	CASSQDGQARETQYF
TRBV5-1	TRBJ2-2	CASRQGAQNTGELFF
TRBV5-4	TRBJ2-3	CASSLAPLNTDTQYF
TRBV15	TRBJ2-5	CATSRDLKLPATQYF
TRBV5-1	TRBJ2-4	CASSPGTGAQVVYF
TRBV28	TRBJ2-3	CASSYPGGGTDTQYF
TRBV27	TRBJ2-7	CASSLGYQLSYEQYF
TRBV5-1	TRBJ2-7	CASSLEATAYEQYF
TRBV21-1	TRBJ2-7	CASSYLGQGLYEQYF
TRBV28	TRBJ2-1	CASSLGTGDPAEQFF
TRBV6-5	TRBJ2-3	CASSYTGGTQYF
TRBV7-9	TRBJ2-5	CASSSGRVALGETQYF
TRBV28	TRBJ2-1	CASSIKGFMVNEQFF
TRBV29-1	TRBJ1-1	CSVRSTGNTEAFF
TRBV10-2	TRBJ2-7	CASNPGLAPHSYEQYF
TRBV30	TRBJ1-4	CAWGGEKLFF
TRBV6-5	TRBJ2-5	CASSRNRASWETQYF
TRBV7-2	TRBJ2-7	CASSFSSGYEQYF
TRBV7-2	TRBJ2-1	CASSLSGGRQFF
TRBV5-1	TRBJ2-1	CASSFTGYDEQFF
TRBV28	TRBJ1-2	CASSLVGALGYTF
TRBV4-2	TRBJ2-1	CASSPETSGINNEQFF
TRBV5-1	TRBJ2-3	CASSTRDRVDTQYF
TRBV7-3	TRBJ2-5	CASSSTGTWGETQYF
TRBV27	TRBJ2-2	CASRPLANTGELFF
TRBV14	TRBJ2-1	CASSQDKGQYYGEQFF
TRBV5-1	TRBJ2-7	CASRRGQSTEKQYF
TRBV9	TRBJ2-5	CASSRLAGQETQYF
TRBV9	TRBJ2-1	CASSLGLNNEQFF
TRBV2	TRBJ1-5	CASSAGTNYQPQHF
TRBV29-1	TRBJ2-1	CSVALRASGRDEQFF
TRBV6-1	TRBJ1-1	CASIRGRYTEAFF
TRBV2	TRBJ1-2	CASSEDRTSYGYTF
TRBV2	TRBJ2-7	CASKGGSSYEQYF
TRBV7-2	TRBJ1-4	CASTLGRGNEKLFF
TRBV14	TRBJ2-7	CASSQAVAQYF
TRBV12-5	TRBJ1-4	CASGLLRAAANEKLFF
TRBV18	TRBJ1-6	CASSPKLGQGKDSPLHF
TRBV10-2	TRBJ2-7	CASKPGQISYEQYF
TRBV15	TRBJ2-2	CATSSGRRETGELFF
TRBV11-2	TRBJ2-2	CASRRLGTDGELFF
TRBV14	TRBJ1-2	CASGQTNYGYTF
TRBV6-6	TRBJ2-7	CASSPNRHEQYF
TRBV10-1	TRBJ2-2	CASSDGASGKDTGELFF
TRBV5-5	TRBJ1-1	CASSQQRNTEAFF
TRBV5-4	TRBJ2-7	CASSLAGRGSYEQYF
TRBV11-3	TRBJ2-7	CASSLRGTSGYEQYF
TRBV5-8	TRBJ2-2	CASSLGVQAGLNTGELFF
TRBV5-6	TRBJ2-3	CASSFSGRIDTQYF
TRBV28	TRBJ1-1	CASSLPGQLNTEAFF
TRBV9	TRBJ1-1	CASSVEKGTEAFF
TRBV6-9	TRBJ1-1	CARRLGTGDTEAFF
TRBV2	TRBJ1-5	CASSTDRGPGQPQHF